This T cell receptor (beta chain) appears in the sequencing data of a study of blood T cell repertoires in COVID-19. Study summary: The United States, Italy and Spain provided the acute and convalescent COVID-19 samples.

Only in-frame clones appear in the TCRdb table, and some are missing; sequencing was by immunoSEQ multiplex PCR. Of 250,000 to 350,000 clones listed, around four fifths are singletons. The CDR3 length is 16 residues. J lost 5 bases, V lost 2 bases, and 7 bases had no gene match. The germline V gene has CDR1 GTSNPN and CDR2 SVGIG (reference sequence). The receptor was isolated from a woman aged 50 to 60 with active or convalescent COVID-19. V usage is TRBV30 and J usage is TRBJ1-6, with TRBD1 matching over 9 bases. The sample was peripheral blood. Here the CDR3 reads CAWSPLGQGNNSPLHF. The CDR3 DNA is TGTGCCTGGAGTCCGCTGGGACAGGGAAATAATTCACCCCTCCACTTT.